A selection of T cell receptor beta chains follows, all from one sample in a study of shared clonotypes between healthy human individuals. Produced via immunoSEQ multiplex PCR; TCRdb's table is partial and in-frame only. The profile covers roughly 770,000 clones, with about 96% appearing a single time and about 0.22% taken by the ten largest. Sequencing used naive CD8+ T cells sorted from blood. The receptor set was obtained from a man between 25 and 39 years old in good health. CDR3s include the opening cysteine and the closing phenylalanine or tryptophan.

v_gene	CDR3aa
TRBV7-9	CASRDSGTEAFF
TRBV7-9	CASSSGQGEQYF
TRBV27	CASGPVSYEQYF
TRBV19	CASSMGWGEYGYTF
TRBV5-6	CASSIQRSGANVLTF
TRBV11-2	CASSQIAGGSYEQYF
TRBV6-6	CASRSPTRDTQYF
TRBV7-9	CASSLVAASSYNEQFF
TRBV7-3	CASTCNFGNEKLFF
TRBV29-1	CSSAVSGSYTF
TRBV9	CASSARDRARGYTF
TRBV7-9	CASRPRSEQETQYF
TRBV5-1	CASSFPGTDEQYF
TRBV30	CAWSVGQGTQPQHF
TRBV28	CASSLSDSSGQPQHF
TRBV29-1	CSVGFTGDYGYTF
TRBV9	CASSEDSFREQYF
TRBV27	CASSLSGRTYEQYF
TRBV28	CASSRTPNEQYF
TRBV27	CASRLGTGVENTIYF
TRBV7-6	CASSFGQTYNEQFF
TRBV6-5	CASSYYGSGRAFEQYF
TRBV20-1	CSAIEQGRYTF
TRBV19	CARGARCQPQHF
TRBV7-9	CASSLVPSGLAGEYEQYF
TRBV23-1	CASSALSGRPRPNTGELFF
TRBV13	CASIWRAEAFF
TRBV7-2	CASSFQGNGELFF
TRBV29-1	CSVGGGYEQYF
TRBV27	CASSLLGDNEQFF
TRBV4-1	CASSQVETLGEQYF
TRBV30	CAWNYSAVDSNQPQHF
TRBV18	CASSLNDQVDGYTF
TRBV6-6	CASRSGGTEAFF
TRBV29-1	CSATGTENEKLFF
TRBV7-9	CASSARDDLAKNIQYF
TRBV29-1	CSVGRSNTEAFF
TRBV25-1	CASATGAPGETQYF
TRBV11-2	CASSLATFREQYF
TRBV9	CASSAGMGPDTQYF
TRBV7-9	CASSPPTAYEQYF
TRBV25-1	CASTSDRHTQYF
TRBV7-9	CASSEGTSGMSQETQYF
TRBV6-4	CASSIAGEPYNEQFF
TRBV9	CASSVGATNEKLFF
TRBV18	CASSPSDSFQETQYF
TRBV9	CASSPEIPNYGYTF
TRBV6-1	CASSETPLAFF
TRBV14	CASSQALRDSNNNEQFF